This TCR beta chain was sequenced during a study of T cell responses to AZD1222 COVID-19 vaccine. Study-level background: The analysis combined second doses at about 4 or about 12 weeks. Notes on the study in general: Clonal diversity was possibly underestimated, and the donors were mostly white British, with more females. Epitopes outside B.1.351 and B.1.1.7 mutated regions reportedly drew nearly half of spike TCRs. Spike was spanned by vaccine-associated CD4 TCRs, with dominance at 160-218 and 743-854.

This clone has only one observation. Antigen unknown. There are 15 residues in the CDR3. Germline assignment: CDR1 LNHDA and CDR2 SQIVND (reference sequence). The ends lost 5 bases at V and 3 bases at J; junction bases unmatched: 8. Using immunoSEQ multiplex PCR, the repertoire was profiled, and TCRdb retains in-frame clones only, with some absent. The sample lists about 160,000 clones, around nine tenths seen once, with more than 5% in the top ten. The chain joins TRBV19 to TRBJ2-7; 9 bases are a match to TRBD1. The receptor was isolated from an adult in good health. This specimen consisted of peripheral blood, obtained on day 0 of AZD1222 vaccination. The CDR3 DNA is TGTGCCAGTAGTCCGGGGACAGGGTCCAGCTACGAGCAGTACTTC. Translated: CASSPGTGSSYEQYF.